Listed here are 27 T cell receptor beta chains from one sample, sequenced in a study of cytomegalovirus exposure and HLA in healthy donors. It was with 60 Vbeta and 13 Jbeta primers that the PCR ran. TCRdb's table, derived via immunoSEQ multiplex PCR, lists solely in-frame clones and lacks some. Of over 55,000 clones detected, roughly 75% appear once; the ten largest clones hold roughly 4.7%. The material sequenced was PBMCs. The receptors here all came from a woman aged 25 to 39 in good health and CMV-seronegative.

The V and J genes are TRBV27 and TRBJ2-5; D not resolved. Between the trimmed V and J ends, which lost 6 bases and 4 bases, there was a span of 6 bases. The CDR3 totals 11 residues. Germline assignment: CDR1 MNHEY and CDR2 SMNVEV (reference sequence). In DNA form, the CDR3 reads TGTGCCAGCAGGTATCGAGAGACCCAGTACTTC. As protein: CASRYRETQYF.

This chain uses TRBV13 with TRBJ2-7; TRBD1 matches at 8 bases. The CDR3 is made up of 15 amino acids. V lost 3 bases and J lost 4; bases outside the gene matches: 8. Germline-derived CDR1 and CDR2 are PRHDT and FYEKMQ (reference sequence). The CDR3 reads CASSFQGAHRYEQYF. The CDR3 DNA reads TGTGCCAGCAGCTTCCAGGGGGCGCATCGATACGAGCAGTACTTC.

This chain connects TRBV28 to TRBJ1-5; D not resolved. CDR1 and CDR2 (germline): MDHEN, SYDVKM. The CDR3 runs to 15 residues. Trimming left V 7 bases short and J 4 bases short, with 17 bases between. CDR3 DNA sequence: TGTGCCAGCATTCTCGGGGAAGTGGTGAATCAGCCCCAGCATTTT. It translates to CASILGEVVNQPQHF.

The chain recombines TRBV27 with TRBJ1-6; weak D call: TRBD1 (5 bases). The CDR3 has 13 residues. V dropped 4 bases and J dropped 10 bases, with 11 bases sitting between them. The germline gives CDR1 MNHEY, CDR2 SMNVEV (reference sequence). CDR3 region: CASSYDQGSPLHF. In nucleotides, the CDR3 is TGTGCCAGCAGTTACGACCAGGGCTCACCCCTCCACTTT.

This clone has a single count. The rearrangement links TRBV30 to TRBJ2-7, with 9 bases matching TRBD2. V gave up 2 bases and J gave up 0 bases; unmatched junction bases: 2. This CDR3 region has 14 residues. Germline-derived CDR1 and CDR2 are GTSNPN and SVGIG (reference sequence). The CDR3 nucleotides read TGTGCCTGGAGTAGCGGGGGGAGCTCCTACGAGCAGTACTTC. Its protein is CAWSSGGSSYEQYF.

The gene calls are TRBV6-1 and TRBJ2-5; TRBD1 matches 7 bases. The length of the CDR3 is 11 residues. Germline loops: CDR1 MNHNS, CDR2 SASEGT. V shed 10 bases, J shed 4 bases, and the junction held 3 bases outside the gene matches. DNA of the CDR3: TGTGCCACCCGACAGGGAGAGACCCAGTACTTC. Its protein product is CATRQGETQYF.

The V call is TRBV6-5, the J call TRBJ2-7; tentative D call: TRBD1 (7 bases). This CDR3 has 14 residues. Trimming pared 2 bases from V and 5 bases from J, leaving 13 bases between. In germline, CDR1 is MNHEY, CDR2 SVGAGI. The CDR3 loop reads CASSYGQGGHEQYF. Written as DNA, the CDR3 is TGTGCCAGCAGTTACGGGCAGGGGGGACACGAGCAGTACTTC.

The rearrangement links TRBV4-1 to TRBJ1-2; 8 bases are shared with TRBD1. CDR3 length equals 14 residues. Germline trimming cut 1 base from V and 8 bases from J; bases unmatched to any gene: 6. The germline gives CDR1 MGHRA, CDR2 YSYEKL. For the CDR3, the DNA is TGCGCCAGCAGCCAAGCCAGGACAGGGTACGGCTACACCTTC. It codes for CASSQARTGYGYTF.

The chain carries TRBV2 and TRBJ2-1, with TRBD2 identical over 12 bases. The germline CDR1 and CDR2 sequences are SNHLY and FYNNEI. The CDR3 is 14 amino acids. With V trimmed by 5 bases and J by 5 bases, 1 base remained unmatched. CDR3 sequence: CASSRTSGNNEQFF. The CDR3, as DNA: TGTGCCAGCAGTCGGACTAGCGGGAACAATGAGCAGTTCTTC.

This clone was found a few times. The chain employs TRBV4-1 and TRBJ2-7; no clear D gene. Between the trimmed V and J ends, which lost 3 bases and 0 bases, there was a span of 12 bases. Germline V gives CDR1 MGHRA, CDR2 YSYEKL. CDR3 length: 15 residues. CDR3 sequence (DNA): TGCGCCAGCAGCCAGAGTGACTCGATCTCCTACGAGCAGTACTTC. Its protein product is CASSQSDSISYEQYF.

The chain combines TRBV4-3 with TRBJ2-1; perhaps TRBD2 as D (6 bases). V was shortened by 2 bases and J by 2 bases, with 16 bases between the two germline ends. The CDR3 loop spans 17 amino acids. The germline V gene has CDR1 LGHNA and CDR2 YSLEER. The CDR3 region is CASSQLDVAATYNEQFF. CDR3 in DNA: TGCGCCAGCAGCCAATTAGACGTAGCGGCGACCTACAATGAGCAGTTCTTC.

This clone was observed once. The chain couples TRBV5-1 to TRBJ2-7; 8 nucleotides align to TRBD1. CDR1 SGHRS and CDR2 YFSETQ come from the germline V gene. This CDR3 comprises 14 residues. V shed 4 bases, J shed 5 bases, and the junction held 8 bases outside the gene matches. The CDR3 sequence: CASSDGQGRDEQYF. As DNA, the CDR3 is TGCGCCAGCAGCGATGGACAGGGAAGAGACGAGCAGTACTTC. The variable domain in full, completed from reference TRBV5-1 and TRBJ2-7, reads KAGVTQTPRYLIKTRGQQVTLSCSPISGHRSVSWYQQTPGQGLQFLFEYFSETQRNKGNFPGRFSGRQFSNSRSEMNVSTLELGDSALYLCASSDGQGRDEQYFGPGTRLTVT.

The rearrangement joins TRBV27 to TRBJ1-1; weak D call: TRBD1 (5 bases). Per germline, CDR1 MNHEY and CDR2 SMNVEV (reference sequence). The V and J ends lost 2 bases and 4 bases respectively, with 11 bases between them. The CDR3 totals 14 residues. The CDR3 region is CASSLDTGGTEAFF. The CDR3 coding sequence is TGTGCCAGCAGTTTAGATACGGGGGGCACTGAAGCTTTCTTT.

This clone was counted a few times. The rearrangement uses TRBV2 and TRBJ1-1, with TRBD1 matching 7 bases. After removal of 10 bases from V and 3 bases from J, the junction contained 11 bases not matched to a gene. There are 14 residues in the CDR3. Germline V lookup: CDR1 SNHLY, CDR2 FYNNEI. The CDR3 is CATQRGPSYTEAFF. The DNA for the CDR3 is TGTGCCACCCAAAGGGGGCCATCCTACACTGAAGCTTTCTTT.

The chain links TRBV6-1 to TRBJ1-1; D perhaps matches TRBD1 (5 bases). Trimming left V 0 bases short and J 4 bases short, with 12 bases between. Germline V gene lookup returns CDR1 MNHNS and CDR2 SASEGT. The CDR3 is 15 residues long. The CDR3 here is CASSEARGPGTEAFF. The CDR3 region has the DNA TGTGCCAGCAGTGAAGCGCGGGGCCCTGGCACTGAAGCTTTCTTT.

The rearrangement joins TRBV18 to TRBJ1-1; the D is unclear. CDR1 KGHSH and CDR2 LQKENI come from the germline V gene. This CDR3 is 14 amino acids long. The V end lost 6 bases, the J end lost 1 base, and 12 bases lay between the germline ends. The CDR3 loop is CASSQLTQNTEAFF. In DNA form, the CDR3 reads TGTGCCAGCTCTCAATTGACACAGAACACTGAAGCTTTCTTT.

This chain joins TRBV4-3 and TRBJ2-3; TRBD2 matches at 9 bases. Germline-derived CDR1 and CDR2 are LGHNA and YSLEER. The CDR3 spans 18 residues. J lost 3 bases, V lost 3 bases, and 13 bases had no gene match. The CDR3 nucleotides are TGCGCCAGCAGCCATCCCCCTCGCGGGAGGGGTCGAACAGATACGCAGTATTTT. Translation: CASSHPPRGRGRTDTQYF.

V is TRBV19 and J is TRBJ1-1; maybe TRBD1 (5 bases). Germline CDR1 is LNHDA and CDR2 is SQIVND (reference sequence). CDR3 size: 16 residues. V lost 5 bases and J lost 0, with 16 bases in between. CDR3 in amino acids: CASSVYGGTLNTEAFF. CDR3 DNA: TGTGCCAGTAGTGTCTACGGGGGAACATTGAACACTGAAGCTTTCTTT.

This clone appeared a single time. The J gene is TRBJ2-5, the V gene TRBV5-8, with TRBD1 matching 9 bases. Losses at the gene ends were 5 bases for V and 13 bases for J; bases not matched to a gene: 6. Germline CDR1 SGHTS, CDR2 YDEGEE. The CDR3 covers 11 residues. CDR3 bases: TGTGCCAGCAGTTCTGGGACAGGGAGGTACTTC. Protein: CASSSGTGRYF. The variable domain in full, completed from reference TRBV5-8 and TRBJ2-5, reads EAGVTQSPTHLIKTRGQQATLRCSPISGHTSVYWYQQALGLGLQFLLWYDEGEERNRGNFPPRFSGRQFPNYSSELNVNALELEDSALYLCASSSGTGRYFGPGTRLLVL.

This clone showed up just once. The rearrangement joins TRBV13 to TRBJ2-7, with 7 bases that match TRBD1. The CDR3 runs to 14 residues. The V segment lost 1 base and the J segment 5 bases; nucleotides outside the gene matches: 5. Germline-derived CDR1 and CDR2 are PRHDT and FYEKMQ (reference sequence). CDR3 in amino acids: CASSLAGGRDEQYF. For the CDR3, the DNA is TGTGCCAGCAGCTTAGCAGGGGGAAGGGACGAGCAGTACTTC. Full variable domain (remainder filled in from reference TRBV13 and TRBJ2-7): AAGVIQSPRHLIKEKRETATLKCYPIPRHDTVYWYQQGPGQDPQFLISFYEKMQSDKGSIPDRFSAQQFSDYHSELNMSSLELGDSALYFCASSLAGGRDEQYFGPGTRLTVT.

The gene calls are TRBV30 and TRBJ2-3; the match to TRBD2 covers 12 bases. CDR3 size: 15 residues. V lost 4 bases to trimming and J lost 2 bases; unmatched junction nucleotides: 4. CDR1 GTSNPN and CDR2 SVGIG come from the germline V gene (reference sequence). The CDR3 DNA reads TGTGCCTGGACCCGACTAGCGGGAGACACAGATACGCAGTATTTT. Residues: CAWTRLAGDTDTQYF.

V usage is TRBV6-5 and J usage is TRBJ1-2; D unclear. The CDR3 is 13 amino acids. The germline V and J ends were trimmed by 5 bases and 8 bases, with 15 bases remaining between them. The germline V gene encodes CDR1 MNHEY and CDR2 SVGAGI. CDR3 residues: CASSPEGFFGYTF. The CDR3 DNA follows: TGTGCCAGCAGTCCCGAGGGATTTTTCGGCTACACCTTC.

This rearrangement joins TRBV5-1 to TRBJ2-5; 7 bases are a match to TRBD2. The J segment lost 4 bases and the V segment lost 0 bases, leaving 3 bases of the junction unmatched. Germline V gives CDR1 SGHRS, CDR2 YFSETQ. This CDR3 region has 14 residues. The CDR3 loop reads CASSLVAGLETQYF. Here the CDR3 DNA reads TGCGCCAGCAGCTTGGTAGCGGGTTTAGAGACCCAGTACTTC.

V is TRBV29-1 and J is TRBJ1-1, with D tentatively TRBD1 (6 bases). V was cut by 1 base and J by 3 bases, with 12 bases left in between. CDR1 and CDR2 (germline): SQVTM, ANQGSEA. CDR3 length: 14 residues. The CDR3, as DNA: TGCAGCGTTGAAGTGAGAAAGGGGGACACTGAAGCTTTCTTT. It is translated as CSVEVRKGDTEAFF.

The chain uses TRBV30 and TRBJ2-3, with D unresolved. This CDR3 comprises 11 residues. The V gene's germline CDR1 is GTSNPN and CDR2 SVGIG (reference sequence). V lost 0 bases and J lost 7, with 5 bases in between. In DNA form, the CDR3 reads TGTGCCTGGAGTGTACAATATACGCAGTATTTT. Its protein is CAWSVQYTQYF.

The chain has TRBV11-2 and TRBJ2-3, with TRBD2 matching over 9 bases. Germline CDR1 SGHAT, CDR2 FQNNGV. Germline trimming cut 3 bases from V and 6 bases from J; bases unmatched to any gene: 10. The CDR3 spans 16 residues. CDR3 DNA sequence: TGTGCCAGCAGCTTTGTAGGCGGGGGGGCGCGGGATACGCAGTATTTT. Protein product: CASSFVGGGARDTQYF.

The chain joins TRBV9 to TRBJ1-4; perhaps TRBD1 as D (6 bases). Trimming pared 3 bases from V and 6 bases from J, leaving 15 bases between. Germline values: CDR1 SGDLS, CDR2 YYNGEE. The CDR3 consists of 15 residues. The CDR3 bases are TGTGCCAGCAGCGGAACCAGGGGTGGGGATGAAAAACTGTTTTTT. It specifies CASSGTRGGDEKLFF.